The 15 T cell receptor beta chains below were found in one sample sequenced in a study of T cell repertoires in cytomegalovirus infection (dated by TCRdb to 2018 to 2020). The sample was run on an Illumina HiSeq 1500. TCRdb passed the public sequencing reads through fastp at Q25 and MiXCR, retaining productive beta sequences. Each CDR3 protein gets just one entry, which takes the most common genes and DNA from the rows behind it. Within this sample are fewer than 300,000 distinct CDR3 sequences, with roughly 25% of them counted one time only. The top ten constitute approximately 15% of the sample. Sequenced sample: PBMCs. The origin of the receptors is a human donor in good health (CMV status not recorded). Some clones in this sample may be carry-over from other donors' samples.

This chain uses TRBV6-1 with TRBJ2-5; a possible D gene is TRBD2 (5 bases). The germline V gene has CDR1 MNHNS and CDR2 SASEGT. Trimming pared 6 bases from V and 5 bases from J, leaving 13 bases between. The CDR3 is 13 residues long. CDR3 DNA: TGTGCCAGCAGGAATGCGGGCTCCGAGACCCAGTACTTC. Residues: CASRNAGSETQYF.

This clonotype occurred a few times. The chain has TRBV12-3 or TRBV12-4 and TRBJ2-7; D possibly corresponds to TRBD2 (6 bases). V lost 7 bases to trimming and J lost 3 bases, with 16 bases between them. This CDR3 has 14 amino acids. CDR3 nucleotide sequence: TGTGCCAGCACCCTATCCGGGAGTGGCTACGAGCAGTACTTC. Translating gives CASTLSGSGYEQYF.

This chain links TRBV12-5 with TRBJ2-7; D not certain. Germline CDR1 and CDR2: LGHNT and FRNRAP. The CDR3 length is 12 residues. V was clipped by 3 bases and J by 2 bases, with 5 bases between them. This chain's CDR3 is CASGFGPYEQYF. The CDR3 nucleotides are TGTGCTAGTGGTTTCGGCCCCTACGAGCAGTACTTC.

This clonotype was detected ten times or more. The chain has TRBV7-8 and TRBJ1-6, with 7 bases that match TRBD1. The CDR3 is 14 amino acids. Unmatched junction bases numbered 8, after V lost 5 bases and J lost 10 bases. Germline CDR1 and CDR2: SGHVS and FQNEAQ. The CDR3 spells CASSQGGDRSPLHF. DNA of the CDR3: TGTGCCAGCAGCCAGGGGGGGGATCGGTCACCCCTCCACTTT.

This chain links TRBV20-1 with TRBJ2-7, with D perhaps TRBD2 (5 bases). The CDR3 is 13 amino acids. CDR1 and CDR2 (germline): DFQATT, SNEGSKA (reference sequence). V was trimmed by 6 bases and J by 3 bases, leaving 15 bases between them. This chain's CDR3 is CSARGLAHYEQYF. In DNA, the CDR3 is TGCAGTGCCCGGGGTCTAGCTCACTACGAGCAGTACTTC.

The chain links TRBV20-1 to TRBJ2-1; 8 bases match TRBD2. The CDR3 covers 14 residues. CDR1 and CDR2 (germline): DFQATT, SNEGSKA (reference sequence). The V and J ends lost 3 bases and 4 bases, in that order; junction bases with no gene match: 5. The CDR3 loop reads CSASQTSEYNEQFF. The CDR3 coding sequence is TGCAGTGCTAGCCAGACTAGCGAATACAATGAGCAGTTCTTC.

This clonotype appeared a single time. The chain employs TRBV7-9 and TRBJ1-3; TRBD1 matches at 9 bases. CDR1 is SEHNR, CDR2 FQNEAQ, per germline (reference sequence). The CDR3 is 15 residues long. V trimming: 7 bases; J trimming: 3 bases; junction bases outside the gene matches: 7. The CDR3 DNA sequence: TGTGCCAGCATCCCAGGGACAGGGATTGGAAACACCATATATTTT. It codes for CASIPGTGIGNTIYF. The full variable domain, in which reference TRBV7-9 and TRBJ1-3 provide the parts outside the CDR3, is DTGVSQNPRHKITKRGQNVTFRCDPISEHNRLYWYRQTLGQGPEFLTYFQNEAQLEKSRLLSDRFSAERPKGSFSTLEIQRTEQGDSAMYLCASIPGTGIGNTIYFGEGSWLTVV.

This clonotype was detected ten times or more. The chain couples TRBV7-2 to TRBJ2-1; tentative D call: TRBD1 (6 bases). Trimming took 2 bases from V and 3 from J, leaving 14 bases between them. There are 16 residues in the CDR3. Germline values: CDR1 SGHTA, CDR2 FQGNSA. CDR3 in DNA: TGTGCCAGCAGCTTAATTCAGGGGCTTTACTACAATGAGCAGTTCTTC. Protein sequence: CASSLIQGLYYNEQFF.

The CDR3 is CASSVEGQGMSTGELFF. The CDR3, as DNA: TGTGCCAGCAGCGTAGAAGGGCAGGGGATGAGTACCGGGGAGCTGTTTTTT. This chain links TRBV9 with TRBJ2-2; D perhaps matches TRBD1 (6 bases). The CDR3 sequence is 17 residues long. Germline loops: CDR1 SGDLS, CDR2 YYNGEE. The germline V and J ends were trimmed by 0 bases and 5 bases, with 17 bases remaining between them.

The chain links TRBV5-1 to TRBJ1-1; tentative D call: TRBD1 (6 bases). The germline CDR1 and CDR2 sequences are SGHRS and YFSETQ. CDR3 length: 16 residues. V was pared by 4 bases and J by 0 bases, with 16 bases between. The chain's CDR3 is CASSPEFGQLNTEAFF. The CDR3 region has the DNA TGCGCCAGCAGCCCCGAGTTCGGACAGCTGAACACTGAAGCTTTCTTT.

The rearrangement joins TRBV30 to TRBJ1-5; perhaps TRBD1 as D (5 bases). Trimming pared 1 base from V and 5 bases from J, leaving 15 bases between. CDR1 GTSNPN and CDR2 SVGIG come from the germline V gene (reference sequence). The length of the CDR3 is 15 residues. The CDR3 loop reads CAWSAPGRSYQPQHF. CDR3 nucleotide sequence: TGTGCCTGGAGTGCTCCGGGACGGTCGTATCAGCCCCAGCATTTT. The whole variable domain, remainder taken from reference TRBV30 and TRBJ1-5, is SQTIHQWPATLVQPVGSPLSLECTVEGTSNPNLYWYRQAAGRGLQLLFYSVGIGQISSEVPQNLSASRPQDRQFILSSKKLLLSDSGFYLCAWSAPGRSYQPQHFGDGTRLSIL.

This chain connects TRBV7-6 to TRBJ1-5; D is undetermined. The CDR3 has 15 residues. CDR1 SGHVS and CDR2 FNYEAQ come from the germline V gene. V was cut by 0 bases and J by 4 bases, with 10 bases left in between. The CDR3 region is CASSLAQDLNQPQHF. DNA for the CDR3: TGTGCCAGCAGCTTAGCCCAGGACCTGAATCAGCCCCAGCATTTT.

This clonotype has only a few counts. The chain employs TRBV28 and TRBJ1-2; D is possibly TRBD1 (6 bases). V lost 5 bases and J lost 2, with 12 bases in between. The CDR3 extends over 14 amino acids. Germline V gene sequence: CDR1 MDHEN, CDR2 SYDVKM. CDR3 sequence: CASSRDNTNYGYTF. In DNA form, the CDR3 reads TGTGCCAGCAGTCGGGACAATACCAACTATGGCTACACCTTC.

This clonotype was detected only a few times. This chain joins TRBV6-5 and TRBJ1-6; D is possibly TRBD1 (6 bases). The CDR3 is made up of 14 amino acids. V lost 6 bases, J lost 7 bases, and 13 bases lay in between. CDR1 is MNHEY and CDR2 is SVGAGI in the germline V gene. The CDR3 sequence: CASSAQGRNSPLHF. In DNA form, the CDR3 reads TGTGCCAGCAGCGCGCAGGGGCGGAATTCACCCCTCCACTTT.

This clonotype appeared once. The J gene is TRBJ2-3, the V gene TRBV20-1; D may be TRBD1 or TRBD2 (5 bases each). This CDR3 region has 16 residues. V lost 2 bases and J 0 bases, leaving 15 bases between the germline ends. The V gene's germline CDR1 is DFQATT and CDR2 SNEGSKA (reference sequence). The CDR3 region has the DNA TGCAGTGCTAGAAGGCCGGGACGGACAAGCACAGATACGCAGTATTTT. Protein product: CSARRPGRTSTDTQYF.